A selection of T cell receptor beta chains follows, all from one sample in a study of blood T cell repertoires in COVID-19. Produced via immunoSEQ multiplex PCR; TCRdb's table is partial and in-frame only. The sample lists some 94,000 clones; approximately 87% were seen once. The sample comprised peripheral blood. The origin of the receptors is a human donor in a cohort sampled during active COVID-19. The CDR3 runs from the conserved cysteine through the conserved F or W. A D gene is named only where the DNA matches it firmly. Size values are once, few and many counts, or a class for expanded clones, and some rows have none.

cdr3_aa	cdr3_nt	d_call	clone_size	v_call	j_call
CASRDAVGSPWETQYF	TGTGCCAGCAGGGACGCGGTGGGGAGCCCATGGGAGACCCAGTACTTC	.	.	TRBV27	TRBJ2-5
CASSLSHYGYTF	TGTGCCAGCAGCTTATCCCATTATGGCTACACCTTC	.	.	TRBV11-2	TRBJ1-2
CASSSFPNSPQFF	TGTGCCAGCAGTTCCTTCCCAAATAGTCCGCAGTTCTTC	.	.	TRBV6-5	TRBJ2-1
CASSPRWGQADTQYF	TGTGCCAGCAGTCCCAGGTGGGGACAGGCAGATACGCAGTATTTT	TRBD1	.	TRBV27	TRBJ2-3
CASSLPTGALHF	TGTGCCAGCAGTTTACCCACGGGGGCCCTCCACTTT	.	.	TRBV12-3/TRBV12-4	TRBJ1-6
CASSTTSGRVYNEQFF	TGTGCCAGCAGTACCACTAGCGGGAGGGTTTACAATGAGCAGTTCTTC	TRBD2	.	TRBV28	TRBJ2-1
CATSDPQGAVNEQFF	TGTGCCACCAGTGATCCTCAGGGGGCTGTCAATGAGCAGTTCTTC	TRBD1	.	TRBV24-1	TRBJ2-1
CASSTGSGRRAFF	TGTGCCAGCAGTACAGGGAGCGGAAGGAGAGCTTTCTTT	.	.	TRBV27	TRBJ1-1
CAISESAGSNQPQHF	TGTGCCATCAGTGAATCGGCAGGGAGCAATCAGCCCCAGCATTTT	.	.	TRBV10-3	TRBJ1-5
CAISDNQKRNNSPLHF	TGTGCCATCAGTGATAACCAAAAGAGGAATAATTCACCCCTCCACTTT	.	.	TRBV10-3	TRBJ1-6
CASSLSGYGYTF	TGTGCCAGCAGCTTATCAGGGTATGGCTACACCTTC	.	.	TRBV7-9	TRBJ1-2
CASMRGRQETQYF	TGTGCCAGCATGCGCGGGAGGCAAGAGACCCAGTACTTC	TRBD2	.	TRBV28	TRBJ2-5
CASSFTRTSGSVVDTQYF	TGTGCCAGCAGCTTCACCCGGACTAGCGGGAGTGTTGTAGATACGCAGTATTTT	TRBD2	once	TRBV7-9	TRBJ2-3
CASSLEVAPDTQYF	TGCGCCAGCAGCCTCGAGGTAGCGCCAGATACGCAGTATTTT	.	.	TRBV4-1	TRBJ2-3
CASSQEISGRSGEQFF	TGCGCCAGCAGCCAAGAAATTAGCGGGAGATCGGGTGAGCAGTTCTTC	TRBD2	.	TRBV4-1	TRBJ2-1
CASSYPVLAGFSSYEQYF	TGTGCCAGCAGTTACCCGGTACTAGCGGGATTCAGCTCCTACGAGCAGTACTTC	TRBD2	.	TRBV6-2/TRBV6-3	TRBJ2-7
CAWNRQGGEKLFF	TGTGCCTGGAATCGACAGGGGGGAGAAAAACTGTTTTTT	TRBD1	.	TRBV30	TRBJ1-4
CASSEYGGQGRTGELFF	TGTGCCAGCAGTGAATATGGCGGGCAGGGGCGGACCGGGGAGCTGTTTTTT	.	.	TRBV25-1	TRBJ2-2
CASSESEAYGYTF	TGCGCCAGCAGTGAATCCGAAGCCTATGGCTACACCTTC	.	.	TRBV10-2	TRBJ1-2
CASSLLTGENEQYF	TGTGCCAGCAGCCTCCTGACAGGGGAGAACGAGCAGTACTTC	TRBD1	.	TRBV3-1/TRBV3-2	TRBJ2-7
CSAIDTGELFF	TGCAGTGCTATCGACACCGGGGAGCTGTTTTTT	.	.	TRBV20-1	TRBJ2-2
CASKVSGDQPQHF	TGCGCCAGCAAAGTGTCAGGGGACCAGCCCCAGCATTTT	.	.	TRBV10-2	TRBJ1-5
CASRPAGSSTGEQYF	TGTGCCAGCAGACCAGCGGGCTCATCAACGGGGGAGCAGTACTTC	.	.	TRBV28	TRBJ2-7
CASNQGGTTGNTIYF	TGTGCCAGCAACCAAGGGGGGACTACCGGAAACACCATATATTTT	.	once	TRBV28	TRBJ1-3
CASSPGWGTDKIDYGYTF	TGTGCCAGCAGCCCCGGTTGGGGGACAGACAAAATTGACTATGGCTACACCTTC	TRBD1	.	TRBV5-6	TRBJ1-2
CASSGTGNQPQHF	TGTGCCAGCTCCGGGACAGGGAATCAGCCCCAGCATTTT	TRBD1	.	TRBV18	TRBJ1-5
CASSLPNRVGTEAFF	TGTGCCAGCAGCTTACCGAACAGGGTGGGCACTGAAGCTTTCTTT	.	few	TRBV7-8	TRBJ1-1
CASSSDQGGRAYEQYF	TGTGCCAGCAGTTCCGATCAGGGTGGGAGGGCCTACGAGCAGTACTTC	TRBD2	.	TRBV27	TRBJ2-7
CASSFIGVGGDEQFF	TGTGCCAGCAGTTTTATAGGGGTGGGGGGAGATGAGCAGTTCTTC	.	.	TRBV27	TRBJ2-1
CASSRGGRLFEKLFF	TGTGCCAGCAGCCGGGGGGGGCGGCTTTTTGAAAAACTGTTTTTT	.	once	TRBV11-2	TRBJ1-4
CATQKPGQYNSPLHF	TGTGCCACTCAAAAACCGGGACAGTATAATTCACCCCTCCACTTT	TRBD1	.	TRBV6-5	TRBJ1-6
CASSPDSGRPPDEQFF	TGTGCCAGCAGCCCCGACAGCGGGAGACCCCCGGATGAGCAGTTCTTC	TRBD2	once	TRBV7-2	TRBJ2-1
CASSPPGKSTEAFF	TGTGCCAGCAGCCCCCCGGGGAAAAGCACTGAAGCTTTCTTT	.	.	TRBV6-5	TRBJ1-1
CASSITGSDQPQHF	TGTGCCAGCAGCATTACAGGGTCCGATCAGCCCCAGCATTTT	.	.	TRBV7-9	TRBJ1-5
CASSSSGGLLGYTF	TGCGCCAGCAGTAGTTCCGGGGGGCTTCTTGGCTACACCTTC	.	.	TRBV4-1	TRBJ1-2
CAISTGTAGNTIYF	TGTGCCATCAGTACGGGGACAGCAGGAAACACCATATATTTT	TRBD1	.	TRBV10-3	TRBJ1-3
CASNTRGHYNSPLHF	TGTGCCAGCAACACCCGAGGTCACTATAATTCACCCCTCCACTTT	.	.	TRBV6-5	TRBJ1-6
CASSSQGWKETQYF	TGCGCCAGCAGCTCACAGGGTTGGAAGGAGACCCAGTACTTC	.	.	TRBV5-1	TRBJ2-5
CASRLFSTGQSGELFF	TGCGCCAGCAGATTGTTTTCGACAGGGCAATCCGGGGAGCTGTTTTTT	TRBD1	.	TRBV5-1	TRBJ2-2
CASSTSGTGELFF	TGTGCCAGCAGTACATCCGGGACCGGGGAGCTGTTTTTT	.	.	TRBV6-5	TRBJ2-2
CASRAGSGYGYTF	TGTGCCAGCAGAGCAGGGTCAGGCTATGGCTACACCTTC	.	.	TRBV25-1	TRBJ1-2
CASREQGANTEAFF	TGTGCCAGCAGGGAACAGGGGGCGAACACTGAAGCTTTCTTT	TRBD1	.	TRBV28	TRBJ1-1
CASSRYRPGRASGANVLTF	TGCGCCAGCAGCCGTTATAGACCTGGCAGGGCCTCTGGGGCCAACGTCCTGACTTTC	.	.	TRBV4-3	TRBJ2-6
CASRAGTGINQPQHF	TGTGCCAGCAGGGCCGGGACAGGGATCAATCAGCCCCAGCATTTT	TRBD1	few	TRBV2	TRBJ1-5
CASSEDRTGSYGYTF	TGTGCCAGCAGTGAAGATCGGACAGGGAGCTATGGCTACACCTTC	TRBD1	.	TRBV6-1	TRBJ1-2
CASSLVLEPPGQGATDTQYF	TGTGCCAGCAGTTTAGTGTTAGAGCCGCCGGGACAGGGGGCCACAGATACGCAGTATTTT	TRBD1	.	TRBV27	TRBJ2-3
CASSYGQPSKNIQYF	TGTGCCAGCAGTTACGGGCAGCCATCCAAAAACATTCAGTACTTC	.	.	TRBV6-5	TRBJ2-4
CASSPPAGGETQYF	TGTGCCAGCAGCCCCCCTGCAGGGGGAGAGACCCAGTACTTC	TRBD1	.	TRBV3-1/TRBV3-2	TRBJ2-5
CASSLFLQGAVNTEAFF	TGTGCCAGCAGTTTATTCTTACAGGGGGCAGTGAACACTGAAGCTTTCTTT	TRBD1	.	TRBV28	TRBJ1-1
CASSPGSSGGTQYF	TGTGCCAGCAGTCCGGGATCTAGCGGGGGGACCCAGTACTTC	TRBD2	.	TRBV2	TRBJ2-5